One and the same sample provided the 17 T cell receptor beta chains below, sequenced in a study of T cells expressing NK-cell markers (dated by TCRdb to 2020 to 2022). The receptor library was made with 5' RACE. These reads were obtained on an Illumina HiSeq 2000. Reprocessed by TCRdb, the reads give a single entry per CDR3 protein sequence, without DNA. This sample's table has entries for fewer than 550,000 distinct CDR3 sequences. Clones ranked in the top ten supply under 1.5% of the sample. The specimen sequenced was blood T cells: a sorted CD56 or NKG2C T cell subset, CD4+ or CD8+ T cells, or bulk PBMC T cells (not recorded which). The receptors stem from a woman between 50 and 59 years old in good health. Donor details come from another sample of the same person, matched by shared clones.

The gene calls are TRBV6-1 and TRBJ2-7; as DNA is missing, the TRBD1 call by TCRdb cannot be tested. The CDR3 consists of 13 residues. CDR1 is MNHNS and CDR2 is SASEGT in the germline V gene. The CDR3 sequence is CASSNRGAYEQYF.

This rearrangement joins TRBV5-1 to TRBJ2-1; lacking DNA, the TRBD2 call made by TCRdb goes unchecked. The CDR3 spans 14 residues. Germline CDR1 is SGHRS and CDR2 is YFSETQ. The CDR3 here is CASSWGRGVTEQFF.

The chain links TRBV6-5 to TRBJ1-1. This CDR3 spans 14 amino acids. CDR1 and CDR2 (germline): MNHEY, SVGAGI. CDR3 residues: CASSVGRLNTEAFF.

V gene TRBV5-1 combines with J gene TRBJ2-7; absent DNA, TCRdb's TRBD2 call cannot be checked. Per the germline V gene, CDR1 is SGHRS and CDR2 is YFSETQ. CDR3 length: 16 amino acids. CDR3 in amino acids: CASSLDDGRPSYEQYF. Filled out from reference TRBV5-1 and TRBJ2-7, the complete variable domain reads KAGVTQTPRYLIKTRGQQVTLSCSPISGHRSVSWYQQTPGQGLQFLFEYFSETQRNKGNFPGRFSGRQFSNSRSEMNVSTLELGDSALYLCASSLDDGRPSYEQYFGPGTRLTVT.

The V gene is TRBV3-1, the J gene TRBJ2-1. The CDR3 runs 15 residues. CDR1 and CDR2 (germline): LGHDT, YNNKEL (reference sequence). CDR3 sequence: CASRNADRSYNEQFF.

The V and J genes are TRBV6-5 and TRBJ2-3. Per the germline V gene, CDR1 is MNHEY and CDR2 is SVGAGI. This CDR3 is built from 14 residues. CDR3 amino acids: CASSQAVVTDTQYF.

V gene TRBV5-1 combines with J gene TRBJ2-7. CDR1 is SGHRS, CDR2 YFSETQ, per germline. The CDR3 has 16 amino acids. The CDR3 is CASSFAQDRSSYEQYF.

The CDR3 here is CSGRDSHLEKLFF. The V call is TRBV29-1, the J call TRBJ1-4; the TRBD1 assignment by TCRdb is unverifiable without DNA. CDR1 SQVTM and CDR2 ANQGSEA come from the germline V gene. CDR3 length: 13 residues.

The chain couples TRBV5-4 to TRBJ2-3; TCRdb indicates TRBD2, and absent DNA this call remains unverified. The germline V gene encodes CDR1 SGHNT and CDR2 YYREEE (reference sequence). This CDR3 region has 17 residues. CDR3 protein: CASSLRLSSGSSDTQYF.

This sequence joins TRBV15 and TRBJ1-2. Germline-derived CDR1 and CDR2 are LNHNV and YYDKDF (reference sequence). CDR3 size: 13 residues. The CDR3 sequence: CATSEGSNYGYTF.

The chain uses TRBV10-1 and TRBJ2-2. CDR1 is WNHNN and CDR2 is SYGVQD in the germline V gene (reference sequence). CDR3 length: 13 amino acids. CDR3 protein: CASSSKNTGELFF.

V gene TRBV7-9 combines with J gene TRBJ2-2; TCRdb reports TRBD2, a call that lacks DNA to check it against. The CDR3 totals 18 residues. CDR1 is SEHNR and CDR2 is FQNEAQ in the germline V gene (reference sequence). This CDR3 is CASSPMFLAGVNTGELFF.

The genes are TRBV7-8 and TRBJ2-2; lacking DNA, the TRBD1 call made by TCRdb goes unchecked. This CDR3 contains 14 residues. The germline CDR1 and CDR2 sequences are SGHVS and FQNEAQ. The CDR3 protein is CASSPGQGIGELFF.

The gene calls are TRBV5-1 and TRBJ2-3; TCRdb's D gene call, TRBD1, goes unchecked for lack of DNA. Germline CDR1 and CDR2: SGHRS and YFSETQ. The CDR3 spans 13 residues. The CDR3 sequence: CASSFGGVDTQYF.

The chain recombines TRBV3-1 with TRBJ2-5. This CDR3 region has 11 residues. Looked up from germline, CDR1 is LGHDT and CDR2 is YNNKEL (reference sequence). This CDR3 reads CASRQIETQYF.

The chain recombines TRBV3-1 with TRBJ2-4; checking the TCRdb D call of TRBD1 is not possible without DNA. This CDR3 has 13 residues. Germline values: CDR1 LGHDT, CDR2 YNNKEL (reference sequence). CDR3 region: CASTSTGENIQYF.

The chain uses TRBV7-8 and TRBJ2-6. There are 16 residues in the CDR3. Germline-derived CDR1 and CDR2 are SGHVS and FQNEAQ. CDR3 residues: CASSLLRISGANVLTF.